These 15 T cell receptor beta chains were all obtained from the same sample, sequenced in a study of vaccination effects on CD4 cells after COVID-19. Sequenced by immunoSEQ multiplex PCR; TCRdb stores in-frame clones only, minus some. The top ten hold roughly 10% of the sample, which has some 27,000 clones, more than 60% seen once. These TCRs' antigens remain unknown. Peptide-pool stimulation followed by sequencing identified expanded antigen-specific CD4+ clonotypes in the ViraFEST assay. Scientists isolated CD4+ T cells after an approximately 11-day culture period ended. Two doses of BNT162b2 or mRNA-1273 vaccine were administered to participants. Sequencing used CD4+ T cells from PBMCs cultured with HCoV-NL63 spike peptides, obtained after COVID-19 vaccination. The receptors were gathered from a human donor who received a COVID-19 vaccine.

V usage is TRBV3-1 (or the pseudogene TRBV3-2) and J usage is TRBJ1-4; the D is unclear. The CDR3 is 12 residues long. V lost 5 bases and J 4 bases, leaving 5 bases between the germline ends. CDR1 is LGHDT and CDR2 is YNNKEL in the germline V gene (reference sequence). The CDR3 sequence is CASSSHNEKLFF. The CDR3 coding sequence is TGTGCCAGCAGCTCACATAATGAAAAACTGTTTTTT.

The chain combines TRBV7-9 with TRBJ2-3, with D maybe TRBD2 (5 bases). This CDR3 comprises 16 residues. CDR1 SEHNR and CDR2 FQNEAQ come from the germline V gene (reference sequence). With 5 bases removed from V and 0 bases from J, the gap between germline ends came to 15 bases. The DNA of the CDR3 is TGTGCCAGCAGCCCTGGACCGGGAACTAGCACAGATACGCAGTATTTT. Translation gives CASSPGPGTSTDTQYF.

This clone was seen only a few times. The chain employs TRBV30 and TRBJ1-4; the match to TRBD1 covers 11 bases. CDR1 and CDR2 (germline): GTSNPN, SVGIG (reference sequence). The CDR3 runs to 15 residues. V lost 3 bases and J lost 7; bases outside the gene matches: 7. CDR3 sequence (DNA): TGTGCCTGGAGGCCGCCGGACAGGGGGCTTGAAAAACTGTTTTTT. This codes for CAWRPPDRGLEKLFF. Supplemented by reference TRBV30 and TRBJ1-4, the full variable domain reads SQTIHQWPATLVQPVGSPLSLECTVEGTSNPNLYWYRQAAGRGLQLLFYSVGIGQISSEVPQNLSASRPQDRQFILSSKKLLLSDSGFYLCAWRPPDRGLEKLFFGSGTQLSVL.

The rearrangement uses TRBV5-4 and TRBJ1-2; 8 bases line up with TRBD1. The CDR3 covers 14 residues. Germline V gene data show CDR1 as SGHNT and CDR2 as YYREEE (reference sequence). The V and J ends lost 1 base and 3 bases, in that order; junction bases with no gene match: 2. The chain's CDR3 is CASSLQGADYGYTF. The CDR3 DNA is TGTGCCAGCAGCTTGCAGGGGGCGGACTATGGCTACACCTTC.

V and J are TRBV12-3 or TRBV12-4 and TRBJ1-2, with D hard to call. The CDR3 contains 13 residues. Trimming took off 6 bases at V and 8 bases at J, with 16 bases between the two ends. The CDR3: CASSEVAYRGYTF. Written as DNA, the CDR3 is TGTGCCAGCAGCGAAGTTGCCTATCGGGGCTACACCTTC.

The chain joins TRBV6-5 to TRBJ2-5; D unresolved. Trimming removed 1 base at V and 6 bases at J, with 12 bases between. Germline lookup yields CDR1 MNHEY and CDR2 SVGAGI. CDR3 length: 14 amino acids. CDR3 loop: CASSYFVGQKTQYF. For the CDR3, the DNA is TGTGCCAGCAGTTACTTCGTAGGTCAAAAGACCCAGTACTTC.

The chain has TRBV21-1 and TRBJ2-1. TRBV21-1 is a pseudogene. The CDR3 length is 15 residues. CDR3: CASSKLRGAGDEQFF. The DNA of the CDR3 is TGTGCCAGCAGCAAATTAAGGGGGGCCGGCGATGAGCAGTTCTTC.

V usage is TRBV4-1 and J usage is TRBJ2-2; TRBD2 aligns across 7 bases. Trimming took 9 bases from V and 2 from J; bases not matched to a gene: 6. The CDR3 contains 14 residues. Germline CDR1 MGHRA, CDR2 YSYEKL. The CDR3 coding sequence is TGCGCCAGTATGGGGGGGTTAAACACCGGGGAGCTGTTTTTT. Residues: CASMGGLNTGELFF.

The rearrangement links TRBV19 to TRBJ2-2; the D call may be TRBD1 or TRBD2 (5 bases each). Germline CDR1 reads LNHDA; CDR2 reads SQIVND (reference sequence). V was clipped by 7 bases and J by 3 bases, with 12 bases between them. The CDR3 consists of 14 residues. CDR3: CASTRGVDTGELFF. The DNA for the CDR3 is TGTGCCAGTACGCGAGGGGTTGACACCGGGGAGCTGTTTTTT.

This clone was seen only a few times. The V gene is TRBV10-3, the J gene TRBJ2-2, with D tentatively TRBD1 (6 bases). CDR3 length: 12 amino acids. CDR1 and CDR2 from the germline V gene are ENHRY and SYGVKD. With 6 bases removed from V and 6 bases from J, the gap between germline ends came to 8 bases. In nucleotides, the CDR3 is TGTGCCATCAGCCCAGGGGCCGGGGAGCTGTTTTTT. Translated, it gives CAISPGAGELFF.

CDR3 coding DNA: TGTGCCAGCAGCTGGGACGACACTGAAGCTTTCTTT. As protein: CASSWDDTEAFF. The V and J genes are TRBV7-9 and TRBJ1-1, with a possible D match to TRBD1 (5 bases). Germline-derived CDR1 and CDR2 are SEHNR and FQNEAQ (reference sequence). The ends were cut back, 4 bases at V and 3 bases at J, with 6 bases in the middle. This CDR3 contains 12 residues.

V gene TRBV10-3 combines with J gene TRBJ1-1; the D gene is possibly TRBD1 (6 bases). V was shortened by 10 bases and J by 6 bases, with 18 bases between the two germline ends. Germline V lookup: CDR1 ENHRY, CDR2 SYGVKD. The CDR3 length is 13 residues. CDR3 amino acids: CATILGGNAEAFF. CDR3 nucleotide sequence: TGTGCCACTATATTAGGGGGTAATGCTGAAGCTTTCTTT.

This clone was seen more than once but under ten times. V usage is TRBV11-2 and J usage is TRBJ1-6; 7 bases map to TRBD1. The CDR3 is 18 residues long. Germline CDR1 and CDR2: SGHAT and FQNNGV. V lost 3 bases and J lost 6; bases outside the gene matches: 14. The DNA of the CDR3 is TGTGCCAGCAGCTTTGTATGGGGGACAGCCGTTCGTAATTCACCCCTCCACTTT. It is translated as CASSFVWGTAVRNSPLHF.

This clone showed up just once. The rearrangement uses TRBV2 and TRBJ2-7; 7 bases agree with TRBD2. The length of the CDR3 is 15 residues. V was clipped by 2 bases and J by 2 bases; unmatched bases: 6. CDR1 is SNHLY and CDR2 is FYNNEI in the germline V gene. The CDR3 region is CASSERSGDPYEQYF. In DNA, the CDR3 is TGTGCCAGCAGTGAACGGAGCGGGGACCCCTACGAGCAGTACTTC. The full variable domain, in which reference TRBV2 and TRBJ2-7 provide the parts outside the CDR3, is EPEVTQTPSHQVTQMGQEVILRCVPISNHLYFYWYRQILGQKVEFLVSFYNNEISEKSEIFDDQFSVERPDGSNFTLKIRSTKLEDSAMYFCASSERSGDPYEQYFGPGTRLTVT.

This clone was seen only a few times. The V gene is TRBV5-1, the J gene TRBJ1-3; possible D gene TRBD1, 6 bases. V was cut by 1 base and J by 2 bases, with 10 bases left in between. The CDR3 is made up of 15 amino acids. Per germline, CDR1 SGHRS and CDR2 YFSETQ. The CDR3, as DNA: TGCGCCAGCAGCTTGTCACAGGGTGCTGGAAACACCATATATTTT. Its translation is CASSLSQGAGNTIYF.